This T cell receptor beta chain is drawn from a study of blood T cell repertoires in COVID-19. Study information: The study drew acute and convalescent COVID-19 samples from the United States, Italy and Spain.

Germline V gene lookup returns CDR1 MNHEY and CDR2 SMNVEV (reference sequence). The germline V and J ends were trimmed by 6 bases and 3 bases, with 17 bases remaining between them. The CDR3 sequence is 15 residues long. Data came from immunoSEQ multiplex PCR; TCRdb stores just in-frame clones and leaves some out. The data hold 200,000 to 250,000 clones, with approximately 90% observed a single time. The sequenced sample was peripheral blood. The clonotype originates from a man aged 55 to 69 with COVID-19, enrolled during active disease. The chain recombines TRBV27 with TRBJ1-1; the D gene is possibly TRBD1 (5 bases). This CDR3 is CASRSYGARHTEAFF. As DNA, the CDR3 is TGTGCCAGCAGGAGTTATGGGGCGAGGCACACTGAAGCTTTCTTT.